This T cell receptor (beta chain) was sequenced for a study of naive and memory T cell subsets. In germline, CDR1 is MNHEY, CDR2 SVGAGI. V lost 11 bases to trimming and J lost 2 bases, with 9 bases between them. The CDR3 spans 11 residues. This clonotype was observed a few times. Both TRBC1 and TRBC2 were covered by a beta constant-region primer of two equimolar oligonucleotides. A single record per CDR3 protein comes from TCRdb applying MiXCR to the UMI-ligation and nested PCR reads. The data contain 77,000 or so distinct CDR3 sequences, around 13% of them singletons. The receptor was derived from a human donor in good health. The specimen was central memory CD4+ T cells from blood. This rearrangement joins TRBV6-5 to TRBJ1-2; D is uncertain. CDR3 in DNA: TGTGCCGCAGCCGGGAACTATGGCTACACCTTC. This sequence encodes CAAAGNYGYTF.